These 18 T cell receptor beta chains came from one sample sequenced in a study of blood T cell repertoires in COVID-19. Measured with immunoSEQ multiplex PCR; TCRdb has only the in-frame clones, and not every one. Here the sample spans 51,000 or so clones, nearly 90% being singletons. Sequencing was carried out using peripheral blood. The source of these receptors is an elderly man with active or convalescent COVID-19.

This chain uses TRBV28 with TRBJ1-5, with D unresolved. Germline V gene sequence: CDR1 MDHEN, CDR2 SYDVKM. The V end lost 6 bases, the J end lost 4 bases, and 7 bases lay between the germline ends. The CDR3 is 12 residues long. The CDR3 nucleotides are TGTGCCAGCAGGTCGGGAAATCAGCCCCAGCATTTT. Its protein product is CASRSGNQPQHF.

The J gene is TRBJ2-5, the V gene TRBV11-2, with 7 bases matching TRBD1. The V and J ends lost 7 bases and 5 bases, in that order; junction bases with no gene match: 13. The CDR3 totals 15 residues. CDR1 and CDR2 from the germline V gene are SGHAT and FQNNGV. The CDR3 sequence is CASNTREGAGETQYF. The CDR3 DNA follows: TGTGCCAGCAACACTCGTGAGGGGGCTGGGGAGACCCAGTACTTC.

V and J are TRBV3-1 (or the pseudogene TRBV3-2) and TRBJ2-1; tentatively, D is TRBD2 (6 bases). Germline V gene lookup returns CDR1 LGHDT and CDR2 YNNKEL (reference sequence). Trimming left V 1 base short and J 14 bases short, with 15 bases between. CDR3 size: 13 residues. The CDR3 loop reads CASSQGSGLRKFF. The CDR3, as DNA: TGTGCCAGCAGCCAAGGGTCCGGACTACGAAAGTTCTTC.

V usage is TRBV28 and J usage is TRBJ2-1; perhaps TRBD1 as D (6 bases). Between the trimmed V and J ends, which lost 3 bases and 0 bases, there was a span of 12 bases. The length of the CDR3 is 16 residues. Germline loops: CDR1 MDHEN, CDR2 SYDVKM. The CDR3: CASSLTGQSSYNEQFF. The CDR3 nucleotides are TGTGCCAGCAGTTTGACGGGACAAAGCTCCTACAATGAGCAGTTCTTC.

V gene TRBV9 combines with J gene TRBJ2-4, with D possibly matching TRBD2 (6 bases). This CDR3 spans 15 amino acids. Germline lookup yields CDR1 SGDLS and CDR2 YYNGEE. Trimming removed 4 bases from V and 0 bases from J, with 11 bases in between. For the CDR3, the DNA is TGTGCCAGCAGCACCTCGGGACTAGCCAAAAACATTCAGTACTTC. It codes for CASSTSGLAKNIQYF.

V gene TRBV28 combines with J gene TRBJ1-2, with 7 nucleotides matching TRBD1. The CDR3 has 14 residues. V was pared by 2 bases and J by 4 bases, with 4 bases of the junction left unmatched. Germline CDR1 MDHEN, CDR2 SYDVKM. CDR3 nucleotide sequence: TGTGCCAGCAGTTTACGGGACAGATTCTATGGCTACACCTTC. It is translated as CASSLRDRFYGYTF.

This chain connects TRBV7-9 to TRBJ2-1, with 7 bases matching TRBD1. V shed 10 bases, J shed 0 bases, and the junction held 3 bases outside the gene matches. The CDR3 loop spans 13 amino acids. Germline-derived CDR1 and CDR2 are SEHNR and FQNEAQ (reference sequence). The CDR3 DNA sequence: TGTGCCAACAACAGGGGCTCCTACAATGAGCAGTTCTTC. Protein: CANNRGSYNEQFF.

CDR3 sequence (DNA): TGTGCCAGCAGGCTGGGGCTCCGGGACAGGGTTCCAGATACGCAGTATTTT. This sequence encodes CASRLGLRDRVPDTQYF. The chain carries TRBV7-2 and TRBJ2-3; 9 positions agree with TRBD1. With V trimmed by 6 bases and J by 4 bases, 14 bases remained unmatched. There are 17 residues in the CDR3. In germline, CDR1 is SGHTA, CDR2 FQGNSA.

The CDR3 protein is CASSSGQTIFYEQYF. The CDR3 bases are TGCGCCAGCAGCTCGGGACAGACGATTTTCTACGAGCAGTACTTC. This chain connects TRBV5-1 to TRBJ2-7; TRBD1 aligns across 7 bases. CDR3 length equals 15 residues. The V gene's germline CDR1 is SGHRS and CDR2 YFSETQ. V trimming: 3 bases; J trimming: 3 bases; junction bases outside the gene matches: 9.

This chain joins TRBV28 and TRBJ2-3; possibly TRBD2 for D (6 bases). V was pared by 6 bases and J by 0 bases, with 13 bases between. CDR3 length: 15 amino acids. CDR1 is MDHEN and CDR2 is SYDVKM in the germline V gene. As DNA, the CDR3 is TGTGCCAGCAGCCAGACTGGGACTAGCACAGATACGCAGTATTTT. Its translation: CASSQTGTSTDTQYF.

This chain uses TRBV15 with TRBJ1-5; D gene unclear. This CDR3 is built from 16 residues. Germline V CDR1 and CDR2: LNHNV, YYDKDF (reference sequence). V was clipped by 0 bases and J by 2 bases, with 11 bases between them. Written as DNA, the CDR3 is TGTGCCACCAGCAGAGATGTCGGTACTGGCAATCAGCCCCAGCATTTT. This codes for CATSRDVGTGNQPQHF.

The CDR3: CAISESTGYIQYF. In DNA, the CDR3 is TGTGCCATCAGTGAGTCGACAGGGTACATTCAGTACTTC. The V call is TRBV10-3, the J call TRBJ2-4; 7 positions match TRBD1. The CDR3 runs 13 residues. The V and J ends lost 0 bases and 8 bases, in that order; junction bases with no gene match: 1. CDR1 is ENHRY, CDR2 SYGVKD, per germline.

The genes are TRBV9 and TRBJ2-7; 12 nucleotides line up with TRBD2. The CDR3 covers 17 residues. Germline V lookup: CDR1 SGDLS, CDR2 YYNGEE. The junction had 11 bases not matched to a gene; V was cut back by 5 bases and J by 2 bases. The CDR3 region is CASSTGLAGQLAYEQYF. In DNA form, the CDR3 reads TGTGCCAGCAGTACAGGACTAGCGGGGCAGCTTGCCTACGAGCAGTACTTC.

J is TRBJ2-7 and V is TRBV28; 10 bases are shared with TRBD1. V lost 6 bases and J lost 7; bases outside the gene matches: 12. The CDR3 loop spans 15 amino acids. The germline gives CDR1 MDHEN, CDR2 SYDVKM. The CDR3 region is CASSLSRDRGREQYF. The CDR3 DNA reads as TGTGCCAGCAGCCTCTCCCGGGACAGGGGTAGGGAGCAGTACTTC.

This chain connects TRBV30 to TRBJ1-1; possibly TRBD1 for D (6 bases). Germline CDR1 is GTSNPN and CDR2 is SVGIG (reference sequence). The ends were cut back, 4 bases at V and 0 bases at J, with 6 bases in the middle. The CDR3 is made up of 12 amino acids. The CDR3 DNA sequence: TGTGCCTGGAACAGGGTGAACACTGAAGCTTTCTTT. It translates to CAWNRVNTEAFF.

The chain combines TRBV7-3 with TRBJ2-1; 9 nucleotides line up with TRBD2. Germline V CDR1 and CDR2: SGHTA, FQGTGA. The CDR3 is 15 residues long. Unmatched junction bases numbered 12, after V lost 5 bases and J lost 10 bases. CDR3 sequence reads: CASSVLAGAPGEQFF. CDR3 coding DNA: TGTGCCAGCAGCGTATTAGCGGGGGCACCGGGGGAGCAGTTCTTC.

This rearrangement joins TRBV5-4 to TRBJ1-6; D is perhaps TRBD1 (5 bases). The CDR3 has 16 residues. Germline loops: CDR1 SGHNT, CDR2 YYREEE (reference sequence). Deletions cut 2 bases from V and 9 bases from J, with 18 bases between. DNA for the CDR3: TGTGCCAGCAGCTTCGGGGGGACGTTGGTAGCTTCACCCCTCCACTTT. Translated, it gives CASSFGGTLVASPLHF.

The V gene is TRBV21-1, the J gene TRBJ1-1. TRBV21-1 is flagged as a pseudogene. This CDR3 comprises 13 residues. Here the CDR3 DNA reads TGTGCCAGCGAGTCACCGGAGGCCACTGAAGCTTTCTTT. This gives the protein CASESPEATEAFF.